This entry is about one T cell receptor (beta chain). Its antigen remains unidentified. No qualities accompany the bases; no much larger clone lies one base away. The data stem from a study of blood T cell repertoires in COVID-19 (dated by TCRdb to the early 2020s). Describing the broader study: Samples covering the acute and convalescent phases of COVID-19 were provided by collaborators in the United States, Italy and Spain. The prospective study material was composed of cDNA or gDNA derived from T cells, B-cell-depleted T cells, or PBMCs. The dataset comprised deeply sampled blood TCRbeta repertoires from subjects exposed to, actively infected with, or recovered from COVID-19. The repertoires were released in a freely available public database meant as a resource for research on the immune response to SARS-CoV-2. Samples were obtained from the ongoing ImmuneRACE study (first 160 participants) and from about 1,300 subjects provided by 6 global collaborators. Nearly every sample came with metadata listing a de-identified subject ID, COVID-19 status, age in years and sex. Where HLA class I and class II types were available, the types were taken from metadata supplied by the sample provider, not from assay-based typing. Points the paper makes about the study in general: How much clinical and demographic metadata was included differed by source and by participant, and the metadata was provided uncurated.

One collaborating source in Seattle enrolled patients during active infection and followed them longitudinally through the course of disease. Each collaborating institution followed its own protocols to collect whole blood in K2EDTA tubes. Collaborator samples were shipped for TCRbeta analysis as frozen whole blood, isolated PBMCs, or DNA extracted from either sample type. TCRbeta CDR3 regions were amplified from genomic DNA using the immunoSEQ Assay, a bias-controlled multiplex PCR. On the study's bioinformatics: The number of nucleated cells in each sample was estimated by amplification of reference gene primers within the assay. Sequence reads were collapsed and filtered to measure the absolute abundance of every unique TCRbeta CDR3 rearrangement. For each sample, productive Simpson clonality was calculated as the square root of Simpson's diversity index across productive rearrangements. TCRdb took this table from immuneACCESS and kept in-frame rearrangements with V and J called. Such tables lack part of the clones; where checked against another copy, unresolved V genes explain under half of the gap, and the rest is unexplained. The DNA gave D and trimming, while V, J and clone size come from that table. The sample contains around 180,000 clones, approximately 86% of them found a single time. 6.5% to 7.5% of the sample comes from the top ten.

The junction shows trimming of 5 bases on V and 4 bases on J, and the gene matches do not reach 13 bases of it. Via the germline V gene (reference sequence), CDR1 is MNHEY and CDR2 SMNVEV. The CDR3, cysteine through phenylalanine, is 16 amino acids long. Only the CDR3 part of the read is kept: 48 bases, read in frame from the first base. Sequencing used peripheral blood. The rearranged segments are TRBV27 and TRBJ1-1; a stretch of 7 junction bases matches TRBD1. This sequence originates from an elderly man with COVID-19, enrolled during active disease. The CDR3 region reads CASSLTLTGRGTEAFF. The DNA sequence follows: TGTGCCAGCAGTCTGACTTTGACAGGGCGAGGCACTGAAGCTTTCTTT.